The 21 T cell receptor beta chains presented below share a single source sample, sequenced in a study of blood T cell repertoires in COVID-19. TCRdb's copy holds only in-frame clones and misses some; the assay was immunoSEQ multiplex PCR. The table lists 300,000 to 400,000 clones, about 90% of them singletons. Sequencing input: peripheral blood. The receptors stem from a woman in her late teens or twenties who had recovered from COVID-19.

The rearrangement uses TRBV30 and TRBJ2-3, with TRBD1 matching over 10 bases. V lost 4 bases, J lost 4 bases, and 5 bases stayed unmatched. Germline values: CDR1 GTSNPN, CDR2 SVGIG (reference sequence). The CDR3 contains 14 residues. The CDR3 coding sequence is TGTGCCTGGAACCGGGACAGGGGTGCAGATACGCAGTATTTT. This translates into CAWNRDRGADTQYF.

The CDR3 spells CASSYGQGAGETQYF. CDR3 in DNA: TGTGCCAGCAGCTATGGACAGGGGGCGGGGGAGACCCAGTACTTC. The V and J genes are TRBV5-6 and TRBJ2-5, with 11 bases aligning to TRBD1. V lost 3 bases, J lost 5 bases, and 6 bases stayed unmatched. Germline V lookup: CDR1 SGHDT, CDR2 YYEEEE. This CDR3 is 15 amino acids long.

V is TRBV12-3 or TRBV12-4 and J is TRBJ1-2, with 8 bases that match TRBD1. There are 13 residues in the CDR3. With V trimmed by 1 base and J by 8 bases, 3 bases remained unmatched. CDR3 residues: CASSLGQGSGYTF. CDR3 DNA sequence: TGTGCCAGCAGTTTAGGACAGGGGAGCGGCTACACCTTC.

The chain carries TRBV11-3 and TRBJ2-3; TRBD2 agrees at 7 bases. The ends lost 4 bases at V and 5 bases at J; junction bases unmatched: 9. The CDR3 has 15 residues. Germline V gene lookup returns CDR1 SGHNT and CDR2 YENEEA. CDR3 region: CASSSAQRGGDTQYF. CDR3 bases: TGTGCCAGCAGCTCCGCGCAGCGGGGCGGAGATACGCAGTATTTT.

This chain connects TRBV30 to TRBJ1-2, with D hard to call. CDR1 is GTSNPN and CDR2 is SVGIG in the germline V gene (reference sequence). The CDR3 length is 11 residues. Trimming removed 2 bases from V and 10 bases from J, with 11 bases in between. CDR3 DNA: TGTGCCTGGAGTCCCCTCGCGGACTACACCTTC. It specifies CAWSPLADYTF. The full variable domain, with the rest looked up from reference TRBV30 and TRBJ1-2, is SQTIHQWPATLVQPVGSPLSLECTVEGTSNPNLYWYRQAAGRGLQLLFYSVGIGQISSEVPQNLSASRPQDRQFILSSKKLLLSDSGFYLCAWSPLADYTFGSGTRLTVV.

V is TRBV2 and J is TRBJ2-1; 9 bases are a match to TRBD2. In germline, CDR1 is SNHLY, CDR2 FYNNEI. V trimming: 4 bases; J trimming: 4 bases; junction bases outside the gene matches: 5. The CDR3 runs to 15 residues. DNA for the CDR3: TGTGCCAGCAGTGGGTCTAGCGGGGTTTACAATGAGCAGTTCTTC. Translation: CASSGSSGVYNEQFF.

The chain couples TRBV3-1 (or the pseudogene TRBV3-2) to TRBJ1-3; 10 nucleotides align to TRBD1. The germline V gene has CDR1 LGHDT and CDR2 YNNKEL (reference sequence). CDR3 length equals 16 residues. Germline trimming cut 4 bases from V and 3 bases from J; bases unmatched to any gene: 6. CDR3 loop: CASSRATGGRGNTIYF. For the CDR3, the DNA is TGTGCCAGCAGCCGGGCGACAGGGGGCCGTGGAAACACCATATATTTT.

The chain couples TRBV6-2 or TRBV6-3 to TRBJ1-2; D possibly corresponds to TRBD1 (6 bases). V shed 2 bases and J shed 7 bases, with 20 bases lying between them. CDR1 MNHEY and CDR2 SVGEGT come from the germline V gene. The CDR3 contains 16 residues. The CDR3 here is CASSYPVGRGNSGYTF. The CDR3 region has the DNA TGTGCCAGCAGTTACCCCGTTGGCAGGGGAAATTCTGGCTACACCTTC.

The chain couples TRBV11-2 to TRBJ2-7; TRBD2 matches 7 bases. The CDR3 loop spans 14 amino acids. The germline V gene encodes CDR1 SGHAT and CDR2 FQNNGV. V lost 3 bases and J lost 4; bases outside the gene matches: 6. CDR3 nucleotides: TGTGCCAGCAGCTTGGGTCCAGCGGGGTACGAGCAGTACGTC. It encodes CASSLGPAGYEQYV.

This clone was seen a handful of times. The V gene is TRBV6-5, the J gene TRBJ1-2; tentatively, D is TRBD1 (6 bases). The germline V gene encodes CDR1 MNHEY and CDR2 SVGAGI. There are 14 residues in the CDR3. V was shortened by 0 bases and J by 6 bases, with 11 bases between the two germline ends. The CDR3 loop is CASSYSHQGNGYTF. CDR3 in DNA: TGTGCCAGCAGTTACTCTCACCAGGGGAATGGCTACACCTTC.

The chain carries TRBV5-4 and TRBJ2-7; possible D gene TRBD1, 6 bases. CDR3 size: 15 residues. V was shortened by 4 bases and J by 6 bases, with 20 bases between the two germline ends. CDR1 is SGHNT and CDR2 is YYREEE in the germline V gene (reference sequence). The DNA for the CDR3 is TGTGCCAGCAGCCAAACAGGGACCTTAGGGATCGAGCAGTACGTC. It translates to CASSQTGTLGIEQYV.

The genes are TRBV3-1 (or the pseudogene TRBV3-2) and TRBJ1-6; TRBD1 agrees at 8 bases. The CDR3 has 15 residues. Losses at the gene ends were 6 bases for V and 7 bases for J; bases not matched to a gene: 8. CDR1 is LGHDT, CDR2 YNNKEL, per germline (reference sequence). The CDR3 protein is CASRRRDRGNSPLHF. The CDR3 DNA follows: TGTGCCAGCAGACGAAGAGACAGGGGAAATTCACCCCTCCACTTT.

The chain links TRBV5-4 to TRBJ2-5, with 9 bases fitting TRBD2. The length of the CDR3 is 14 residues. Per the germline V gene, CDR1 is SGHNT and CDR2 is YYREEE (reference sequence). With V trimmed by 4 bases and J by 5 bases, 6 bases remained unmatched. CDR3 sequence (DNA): TGTGCCAGCAGCATTTATAGCGGGAGTGAGACCCAGTACTTC. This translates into CASSIYSGSETQYF.

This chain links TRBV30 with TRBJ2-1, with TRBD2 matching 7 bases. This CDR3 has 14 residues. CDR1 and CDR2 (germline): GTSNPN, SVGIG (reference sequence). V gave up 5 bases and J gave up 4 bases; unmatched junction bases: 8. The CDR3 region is CAWSRDYNYNEQFF. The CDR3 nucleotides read TGTGCCTGGTCTCGGGACTACAATTACAATGAGCAGTTCTTC.

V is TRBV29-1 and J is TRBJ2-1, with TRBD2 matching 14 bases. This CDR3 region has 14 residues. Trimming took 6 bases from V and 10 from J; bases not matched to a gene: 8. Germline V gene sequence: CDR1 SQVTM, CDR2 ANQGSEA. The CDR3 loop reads CSVRLAGGLDEQFF. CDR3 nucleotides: TGCAGCGTGCGACTAGCGGGAGGGCTCGACGAGCAGTTCTTC.

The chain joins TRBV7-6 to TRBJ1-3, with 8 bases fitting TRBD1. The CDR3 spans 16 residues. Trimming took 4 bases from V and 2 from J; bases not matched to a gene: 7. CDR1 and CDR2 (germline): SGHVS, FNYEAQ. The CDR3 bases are TGTGCCAGCAGCTCCCGGACAGGGCTTACTGGAAACACCATATATTTT. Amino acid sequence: CASSSRTGLTGNTIYF.

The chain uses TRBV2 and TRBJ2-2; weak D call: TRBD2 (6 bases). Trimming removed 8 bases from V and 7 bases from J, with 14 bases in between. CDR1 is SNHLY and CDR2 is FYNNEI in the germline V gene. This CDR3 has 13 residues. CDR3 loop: CASYSSEGGELFF. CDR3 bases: TGTGCCAGCTATTCTAGCGAAGGCGGGGAGCTGTTTTTT. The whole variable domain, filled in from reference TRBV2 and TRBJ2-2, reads EPEVTQTPSHQVTQMGQEVILRCVPISNHLYFYWYRQILGQKVEFLVSFYNNEISEKSEIFDDQFSVERPDGSNFTLKIRSTKLEDSAMYFCASYSSEGGELFFGEGSRLTVL.

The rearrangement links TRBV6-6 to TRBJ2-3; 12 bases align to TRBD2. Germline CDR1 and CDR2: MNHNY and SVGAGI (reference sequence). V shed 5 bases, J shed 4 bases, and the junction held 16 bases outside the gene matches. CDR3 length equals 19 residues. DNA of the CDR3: TGTGCCAGCAGTCGCAATACCGATTCGACTAGCGGGAGCCCAGATACGCAGTATTTT. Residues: CASSRNTDSTSGSPDTQYF.

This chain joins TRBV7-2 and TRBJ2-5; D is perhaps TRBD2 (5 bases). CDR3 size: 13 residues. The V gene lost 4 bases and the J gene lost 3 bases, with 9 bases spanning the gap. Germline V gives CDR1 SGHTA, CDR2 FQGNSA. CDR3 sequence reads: CASSSRGEETQYF. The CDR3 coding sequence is TGTGCCAGCAGCTCTCGGGGAGAAGAGACCCAGTACTTC.

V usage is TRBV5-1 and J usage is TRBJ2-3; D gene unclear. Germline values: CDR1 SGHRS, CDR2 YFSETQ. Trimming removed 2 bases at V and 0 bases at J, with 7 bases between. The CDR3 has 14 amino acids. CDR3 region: CASSFMQSTDTQYF. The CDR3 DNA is TGCGCCAGCAGCTTTATGCAGAGCACAGATACGCAGTATTTT.

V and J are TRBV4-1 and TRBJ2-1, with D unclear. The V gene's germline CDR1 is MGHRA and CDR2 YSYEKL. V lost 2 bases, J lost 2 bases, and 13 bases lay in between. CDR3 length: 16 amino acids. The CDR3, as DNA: TGCGCCAGCAGCCAATTCGTCCTCCCCGCCTACAATGAGCAGTTCTTC. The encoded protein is CASSQFVLPAYNEQFF.